What follows are 22 T cell receptor beta chains derived from one specimen sequenced in a study of vaccination and CD4 T cells after COVID-19. CD4+ T cells that had been cultured provided DNA sequenced with the Oncomine TCR Beta short-read assay. MiXCR, run by TCRdb on the PCR reads, gives a single entry per CDR3 protein. There are approximately 17,000 distinct CDR3 sequences in the sample; around 56% occur only once, and 9.5% to 12% lies in the top ten. These receptors' targets are unknown. The treatment is: approximately nine-day PBMC culture with coronavirus spike peptide pools or control peptides (ViraFEST assay). Sequencing input: CD4+ T cells from blood, cultured in vitro. The receptors were gathered from a human donor who had recovered from COVID-19.

J is TRBJ2-5 and V is TRBV20-1, with 10 bases aligning to TRBD1. In germline, CDR1 is DFQATT, CDR2 SNEGSKA (reference sequence). This CDR3 spans 15 amino acids. J gave up 3 bases and V 3 bases, and 7 bases lay outside the gene matches. The CDR3 nucleotides are TGCAGTGCTAGGTCACTTGGACAGGGGGAAGAGACCCAGTACTTC. The encoded protein is CSARSLGQGEETQYF.

The chain joins TRBV6-1 to TRBJ1-6, with D possibly TRBD1 on 6 matching bases. The CDR3 runs to 14 residues. Germline lookup yields CDR1 MNHNS and CDR2 SASEGT. V lost 7 bases and J 9 bases, leaving 16 bases between the germline ends. CDR3 bases: TGTGCCAGCACCTCGGGACAAGTAGCTTCACCCCTCCACTTT. It is translated as CASTSGQVASPLHF.

V and J are TRBV28 and TRBJ2-2; perhaps D is TRBD1 or TRBD2 (5 bases each). V was pared by 0 bases and J by 3 bases, with 5 bases between. The germline V gene has CDR1 MDHEN and CDR2 SYDVKM. CDR3 length equals 14 residues. CDR3 bases: TGTGCCAGCAGTTTATGGGGGGACACCGGGGAGCTGTTTTTT. Protein sequence: CASSLWGDTGELFF.

There are a few counts of this clonotype. This sequence joins TRBV7-9 and TRBJ2-3, with D possibly matching TRBD1 (6 bases). Trimming left V 10 bases short and J 4 bases short, with 18 bases between. The CDR3 has 14 residues. The germline V gene encodes CDR1 SEHNR and CDR2 FQNEAQ (reference sequence). DNA of the CDR3: TGTGCCACCAAACAGGGTCCGGCGCCAGATACGCAGTATTTT. As protein: CATKQGPAPDTQYF.

This clonotype was picked up a small number of times. The chain couples TRBV15 to TRBJ1-5, with 8 bases fitting TRBD1. CDR1 is LNHNV and CDR2 is YYDKDF in the germline V gene (reference sequence). The CDR3 is 15 amino acids. With V trimmed by 6 bases and J by 3 bases, 7 bases remained unmatched. In DNA form, the CDR3 reads TGTGCCACCAGTGTCCTGGACAGGGACAATCAGCCCCAGCATTTT. It yields the protein CATSVLDRDNQPQHF.

This clonotype is medium-sized. The J gene is TRBJ1-4, the V gene TRBV20-1; tentative D call: TRBD1 (6 bases). CDR1 is DFQATT and CDR2 is SNEGSKA in the germline V gene (reference sequence). Trimming removed 3 bases at V and 11 bases at J, with 16 bases between. CDR3 length: 13 residues. CDR3: CSASNREVAKLFF. DNA of the CDR3: TGCAGTGCTAGTAACAGGGAAGTAGCGAAACTGTTTTTT.

The V and J genes are TRBV7-8 and TRBJ1-1; unclear D gene. This CDR3 is 16 amino acids long. CDR1 and CDR2 (germline): SGHVS, FQNEAQ. V was cut by 4 bases and J by 4 bases, with 19 bases left in between. This CDR3 reads CASSSRGGQVRTEAFF. In nucleotides, the CDR3 is TGTGCCAGCAGCTCGCGCGGCGGGCAGGTTCGCACTGAAGCTTTCTTT.

This clonotype was detected only a few times. The chain carries TRBV7-2 and TRBJ2-1; 10 bases are shared with TRBD2. Per the germline V gene, CDR1 is SGHTA and CDR2 is FQGNSA. The CDR3 consists of 15 residues. V lost 5 bases to trimming and J lost 7 bases; unmatched junction nucleotides: 8. The CDR3: CASSRPSGSANEQFF. The CDR3, as DNA: TGTGCCAGCAGCCGTCCTAGCGGGAGTGCGAATGAGCAGTTCTTC.

The count of this clonotype is one. The rearrangement links TRBV28 to TRBJ1-2; 10 nucleotides line up with TRBD1. Trimming removed 8 bases from V and 3 bases from J; junction bases left unmatched: 9. Germline-derived CDR1 and CDR2 are MDHEN and SYDVKM. The CDR3 sequence is 15 residues long. Here the CDR3 reads CASFPGTGADYGYTF. The DNA for the CDR3 is TGTGCCAGCTTCCCGGGGACAGGGGCTGACTATGGCTACACCTTC.

V and J are TRBV5-8 and TRBJ1-5; TRBD1 might be the D (5 bases). Germline-derived CDR1 and CDR2 are SGHTS and YDEGEE. V was clipped by 0 bases and J by 2 bases, with 15 bases between them. The CDR3 runs 17 residues. The CDR3 DNA reads as TGTGCCAGCAGCTTGGGGTTGGGCAGGGTTGGCAATCAGCCCCAGCATTTT. Translated: CASSLGLGRVGNQPQHF.

V and J are TRBV27 and TRBJ1-1, with TRBD1 matching over 7 bases. The length of the CDR3 is 13 residues. Germline V gene lookup returns CDR1 MNHEY and CDR2 SMNVEV (reference sequence). The junction had 6 bases not matched to a gene; V was cut back by 4 bases and J by 7 bases. The CDR3 protein is CASSSQGRGEAFF. DNA for the CDR3: TGTGCCAGCAGTTCACAGGGGAGAGGTGAAGCTTTCTTT.

This clonotype was counted between two and nine times. The V and J genes are TRBV20-1 and TRBJ2-1; 10 bases match TRBD2. Unmatched junction bases numbered 8, after V lost 2 bases and J lost 4 bases. The CDR3 is made up of 16 amino acids. Germline CDR1 and CDR2: DFQATT and SNEGSKA (reference sequence). CDR3 in DNA: TGCAGTGCTAGAAGGAAGACTAGCGGGCCATACAATGAGCAGTTCTTC. Protein: CSARRKTSGPYNEQFF.

The J gene is TRBJ2-5, the V gene TRBV16, with a possible D match to TRBD1 (5 bases). Germline V gives CDR1 KGHSY, CDR2 FQNENV. CDR3 length: 13 residues. Trimming shortened V by 3 bases and J by 5 bases, and 10 bases separated the two germline ends. The CDR3 DNA reads TGTGCCAGCAGCCAGGGCAGGGTCGAGACCCAGTACTTC. Protein sequence: CASSQGRVETQYF. The complete variable domain, with remaining parts taken from reference TRBV16 and TRBJ2-5, reads GEEVAQTPKHLVRGEGQKAKLYCAPIKGHSYVFWYQQVLKNEFKFLISFQNENVFDETGMPKERFSAKCLPNSPCSLEIQATKLEDSAVYFCASSQGRVETQYFGPGTRLLVL.

This clonotype was observed a handful of times. The chain uses TRBV20-1 and TRBJ2-3; D gene ambiguous. From germline, CDR1 is DFQATT and CDR2 SNEGSKA (reference sequence). The CDR3 has 12 amino acids. Trimming shortened V by 5 bases and J by 9 bases, and 15 bases separated the two germline ends. CDR3 DNA: TGCAGTGCTCCAGCACCCATGGGGACGCAGTATTTT. Translating it yields CSAPAPMGTQYF.

The chain links TRBV20-1 to TRBJ1-3; 7 positions match TRBD1. This CDR3 has 12 residues. Germline trimming cut 5 bases from V and 7 bases from J; bases unmatched to any gene: 5. Germline values: CDR1 DFQATT, CDR2 SNEGSKA (reference sequence). DNA for the CDR3: TGCAGTGCTTACAGGGGAGGTAACACCATATATTTT. This gives the protein CSAYRGGNTIYF.

V gene TRBV5-1 combines with J gene TRBJ2-5; the D gene is possibly TRBD2 (6 bases). Looked up from germline, CDR1 is SGHRS and CDR2 is YFSETQ. V lost 0 bases, J lost 5 bases, and 8 bases lay in between. CDR3 size: 13 residues. DNA of the CDR3: TGCGCCAGCAGCTTGGCGGGGAGGGAGACCCAGTACTTC. Its protein is CASSLAGRETQYF. The full variable domain, its missing parts supplied by reference TRBV5-1 and TRBJ2-5, is KAGVTQTPRYLIKTRGQQVTLSCSPISGHRSVSWYQQTPGQGLQFLFEYFSETQRNKGNFPGRFSGRQFSNSRSEMNVSTLELGDSALYLCASSLAGRETQYFGPGTRLLVL.

This chain links TRBV7-8 with TRBJ2-1, with D perhaps TRBD2 (5 bases). Trimming shortened V by 6 bases and J by 10 bases, and 10 bases separated the two germline ends. CDR3 length: 11 amino acids. Germline V gene sequence: CDR1 SGHVS, CDR2 FQNEAQ. The CDR3 bases are TGTGCCAGCAGTTTGGGCGGGGAGCAGTTCTTC. This gives the protein CASSLGGEQFF.

For this clonotype: Since the CDR3 does not end with the conserved phenylalanine or tryptophan, this likely comes from a read error. V usage is TRBV6-1 and J usage is TRBJ1-2; a weak D match, TRBD1 (5 bases). CDR1 and CDR2 from the germline V gene are MNHNS and SASEGT. The CDR3 is 13 residues long. V was shortened by 5 bases and J by 8 bases, with 15 bases between the two germline ends. CDR3 sequence: CASSRGPGEGYTL. The CDR3, as DNA: TGTGCCAGCAGTCGCGGGCCGGGGGAGGGCTACACCCTC.

J is TRBJ2-7 and V is TRBV7-9; D not certain. Germline CDR1 SEHNR, CDR2 FQNEAQ (reference sequence). This CDR3 region has 13 residues. With 4 bases removed from V and 8 bases from J, the gap between germline ends came to 15 bases. As DNA, the CDR3 is TGTGCCAGCAGCTCTGGTAGTCCTATGAAGCAGTACTTC. It codes for CASSSGSPMKQYF.

The chain employs TRBV25-1 and TRBJ2-5; 12 nucleotides line up with TRBD2. CDR3 length: 16 amino acids. V trimming: 2 bases; J trimming: 5 bases; junction bases outside the gene matches: 6. Per germline, CDR1 MGHDK and CDR2 SYGVNS. CDR3 sequence: CASSEPLAGGQETQYF. DNA of the CDR3: TGTGCCAGCAGTGAACCCCTAGCGGGAGGGCAGGAGACCCAGTACTTC.

This clonotype was detected only once. The V call is TRBV6-2 or TRBV6-3, the J call TRBJ2-4; D might be TRBD2 (6 bases). V lost 4 bases and J 8 bases, leaving 15 bases between the germline ends. Germline-derived CDR1 and CDR2 are MNHEY and SVGEGT. The CDR3 loop spans 14 amino acids. The CDR3 region has the DNA TGTGCCAGCAGTTGGATAAGGTCGGGGGACATTCAGTACTTC. Translated: CASSWIRSGDIQYF.

The chain employs TRBV1 and TRBJ2-2. TRBV1 is marked as a pseudogene. This CDR3 is 17 amino acids long. CDR3 nucleotide sequence: TGCACCAGCAGCCAAGGGCTTAGGCTTACACTCACCGGGGAGCTGTTTTTT. Translated, it gives CTSSQGLRLTLTGELFF.